This record covers a single TCR beta chain. The data originate from a study of blood T cell repertoires in COVID-19. Study details: T cells, B-cell-depleted T cells, or PBMCs supplied cDNA or gDNA.

Profiled with immunoSEQ multiplex PCR; TCRdb holds only in-frame clones, not every one. The table records fewer than 300,000 clones, about 81% of them present only once. The CDR3 has 19 amino acids. CDR1 is LGHDT and CDR2 is YNNKEL in the germline V gene (reference sequence). V was clipped by 3 bases and J by 0 bases, with 21 bases between them. Sequencing was carried out using peripheral blood. The source is a human donor with COVID-19, enrolled during active disease. The donor label of this sample is uncertain. This chain connects TRBV3-1 (or the pseudogene TRBV3-2) to TRBJ2-1; D might be TRBD1 (5 bases). The CDR3 reads CASSQTFSLGAPSYNEQFF. As DNA, the CDR3 is TGTGCCAGCAGCCAGACGTTCTCTTTAGGGGCCCCCTCCTACAATGAGCAGTTCTTC.